Presented here are 27 T cell receptor beta chains from one specimen sequenced in a study of shared clonotypes between healthy human individuals. Method: immunoSEQ multiplex PCR; TCRdb's copy keeps in-frame clones and lacks some. The sample lists some 2.1 million clones; roughly 95% were seen once. Terminally differentiated effector memory CD45RA+ cells were excluded by CCR7 positive selection of CD45RO-negative cells. The material sequenced was naive CD8+ T cells from PBMCs. The receptors shown here come from a man between 18 and 35 years old in good health. Some clones in this sample may be carry-over from other donors' samples.

As to this clone: The junction and the germline gene differ at one end; a read error may be behind it. V and J are TRBV19 and TRBJ2-1; D perhaps matches TRBD2 (5 bases). This CDR3 has 20 residues. Per germline, CDR1 LNHDA and CDR2 SQIVND (reference sequence). The DNA of the CDR3 is TGTGCCAGTAGTATAGAGTCGGCCAGGCCCCGGGGTAGGTCCTACGATGAGCAGTTCTTC. The encoded protein is CASSIESARPRGRSYDEQFF. Looking up the rest from reference TRBV19 and TRBJ2-1 gives the full variable domain: DGGITQSPKYLFRKEGQNVTLSCEQNLNHDAMYWYRQDPGQGLRLIYYSQIVNDFQKGDIAEGYSVSREKKESFPLTVTSAQKNPTAFYLCASSIESARPRGRSYDEQFFGPGTRLTVL.

The genes are TRBV6-6 and TRBJ2-7; TRBD1 agrees at 7 bases. After removal of 0 bases from V and 6 bases from J, the junction contained 2 bases not matched to a gene. Germline lookup yields CDR1 MNHNY and CDR2 SVGAGI (reference sequence). CDR3 length equals 13 residues. Here the CDR3 DNA reads TGTGCCAGCAGTTACTCACAGGGGCTCGAGCAGTACTTC. Its protein product is CASSYSQGLEQYF.

The rearrangement joins TRBV19 to TRBJ2-3; 7 bases map to TRBD2. This CDR3 has 15 amino acids. CDR1 is LNHDA and CDR2 is SQIVND in the germline V gene (reference sequence). V lost 5 bases, J lost 0 bases, and 5 bases stayed unmatched. The CDR3 loop reads CASSFGLGSTDTQYF. In nucleotides, the CDR3 is TGTGCCAGTAGTTTCGGACTAGGAAGCACAGATACGCAGTATTTT.

V and J are TRBV27 and TRBJ1-1; D is unresolved. The germline V and J ends were trimmed by 6 bases and 3 bases, with 14 bases remaining between them. Germline V gives CDR1 MNHEY, CDR2 SMNVEV (reference sequence). The CDR3 spans 14 residues. CDR3 protein: CASSPIPPHTEAFF. DNA for the CDR3: TGTGCCAGCAGCCCTATCCCCCCCCACACTGAAGCTTTCTTT.

V usage is TRBV4-3 and J usage is TRBJ2-5, with D possibly matching TRBD2 (6 bases). V lost 11 bases and J 0 bases, leaving 16 bases between the germline ends. The germline V gene encodes CDR1 LGHNA and CDR2 YSLEER. This CDR3 is built from 14 residues. The CDR3 protein is CAGAEREDQETQYF. The CDR3 DNA sequence: TGCGCCGGCGCGGAGAGGGAGGACCAAGAGACCCAGTACTTC.

This chain connects TRBV30 to TRBJ2-3, with D unclear. The CDR3 runs to 17 residues. Trimming stripped 0 bases from V and 0 bases from J, with 16 bases between. Germline V gene data show CDR1 as GTSNPN and CDR2 as SVGIG (reference sequence). For the CDR3, the DNA is TGTGCCTGGAGTGTACCCTCAGGCGGTAGGAGCACAGATACGCAGTATTTT. This codes for CAWSVPSGGRSTDTQYF.

The chain combines TRBV7-8 with TRBJ2-1; 12 bases align to TRBD2. Losses at the gene ends were 1 base for V and 7 bases for J; bases not matched to a gene: 5. Germline V lookup: CDR1 SGHVS, CDR2 FQNEAQ. CDR3 length equals 16 residues. The CDR3 loop reads CASSLGLAGVVNEQFF. For the CDR3, the DNA is TGTGCCAGCAGCTTAGGACTAGCGGGAGTGGTAAATGAGCAGTTCTTC.

The rearrangement joins TRBV14 to TRBJ2-7; D perhaps matches TRBD2 (5 bases). CDR1 and CDR2 (germline): SGHDN, FVKESK. V lost 2 bases and J 2 bases, leaving 13 bases between the germline ends. The CDR3 is made up of 15 amino acids. The CDR3 reads CASSQRLRGAYEQYF. The CDR3, as DNA: TGTGCCAGCAGCCAAAGGCTCCGGGGAGCCTACGAGCAGTACTTC.

The rearrangement links TRBV9 to TRBJ2-7; TRBD1 agrees at 10 bases. The CDR3 is made up of 15 amino acids. V gave up 3 bases and J gave up 2 bases; unmatched junction bases: 5. Germline V gives CDR1 SGDLS, CDR2 YYNGEE. CDR3 coding DNA: TGTGCCAGCAGCGAAAGGGGACAGGGGACCTACGAGCAGTACTTC. Residues: CASSERGQGTYEQYF.

This clone is a singleton in its sample. The V and J genes are TRBV4-1 and TRBJ2-7, with 7 nucleotides matching TRBD1. The CDR3 sequence is 17 residues long. Looked up from germline, CDR1 is MGHRA and CDR2 is YSYEKL. Unmatched junction bases numbered 10, after V lost 2 bases and J lost 0 bases. CDR3 protein: CASSQTATGRRSYEQYF. CDR3 nucleotides: TGCGCCAGCAGCCAAACTGCGACAGGGCGACGCTCCTACGAGCAGTACTTC.

The chain has TRBV4-1 and TRBJ2-1; D is ambiguous. The CDR3 sequence is 14 residues long. V shed 4 bases and J shed 7 bases, with 14 bases lying between them. CDR1 and CDR2 (germline): MGHRA, YSYEKL. CDR3 loop: CASSPSLSWNEQFF. The CDR3 nucleotides read TGCGCCAGCAGCCCATCGCTTAGTTGGAATGAGCAGTTCTTC.

This chain uses TRBV6-5 with TRBJ2-1; D ambiguous. The ends were cut back, 6 bases at V and 2 bases at J, with 14 bases in the middle. CDR1 and CDR2 (germline): MNHEY, SVGAGI. The CDR3 extends over 15 amino acids. The CDR3 loop is CASSSSSRPYNEQFF. The CDR3 DNA reads TGTGCCAGCAGCAGCTCCAGTCGCCCCTACAATGAGCAGTTCTTC.

V usage is TRBV5-1 and J usage is TRBJ2-5; D might be TRBD1 (5 bases). The length of the CDR3 is 16 residues. V was shortened by 2 bases and J by 1 base, with 15 bases between the two germline ends. Germline values: CDR1 SGHRS, CDR2 YFSETQ. The CDR3 loop is CASSLGKGVFQETQYF. The CDR3 DNA reads as TGCGCCAGCAGCTTAGGAAAAGGGGTCTTCCAAGAGACCCAGTACTTC.

The V and J genes are TRBV11-2 and TRBJ1-4, with a possible D match to TRBD1 (6 bases). Germline lookup yields CDR1 SGHAT and CDR2 FQNNGV. CDR3 length: 15 amino acids. V was cut by 2 bases and J by 5 bases, with 12 bases left in between. Here the CDR3 DNA reads TGTGCCAGCAGCTTACTGGGGAGGGGGAATGAAAAACTGTTTTTT. Translating gives CASSLLGRGNEKLFF.

The CDR3 region has the DNA TGTGCCAGCAGGTCTAGCGGCCTGAACACTGAAGCTTTCTTT. Protein sequence: CASRSSGLNTEAFF. This chain uses TRBV6-5 with TRBJ1-1; D not certain. V was pared by 6 bases and J by 0 bases, with 11 bases between. This CDR3 has 14 amino acids. CDR1 MNHEY and CDR2 SVGAGI come from the germline V gene.

V and J are TRBV13 and TRBJ2-7; D is ambiguous. The germline V gene encodes CDR1 PRHDT and CDR2 FYEKMQ (reference sequence). CDR3 length equals 15 residues. Trimming took 3 bases from V and 0 from J, leaving 12 bases between them. CDR3 sequence reads: CASSFSGISSYEQYF. The CDR3, as DNA: TGTGCCAGCAGCTTCTCTGGAATCAGCTCCTACGAGCAGTACTTC.

With respect to this clone: Additional DNA sequences in this sample encode the identical CDR3. The rearrangement joins TRBV7-6 to TRBJ2-7; possible D gene TRBD2, 5 bases. CDR1 and CDR2 (germline): SGHVS, FNYEAQ. Trimming took 5 bases from V and 2 from J, leaving 7 bases between them. The CDR3 consists of 12 residues. CDR3 loop: CASSPGTYEQYF. CDR3 nucleotide sequence: TGTGCCAGCAGCCCCGGGACCTACGAGCAGTACTTC.

Concerning this clone itself: The same CDR3 also results from other DNA sequences found in this sample. The chain joins TRBV29-1 to TRBJ1-2; a weak D match, TRBD1 (5 bases). The CDR3 length is 13 residues. Trimming took 3 bases from V and 0 from J, leaving 8 bases between them. From germline, CDR1 is SQVTM and CDR2 ANQGSEA. This CDR3 is CSVEGGTNYGYTF. The DNA for the CDR3 is TGCAGCGTTGAGGGGGGAACTAACTATGGCTACACCTTC.

The chain joins TRBV6-5 to TRBJ1-1, with D tentatively TRBD1 (6 bases). Per the germline V gene, CDR1 is MNHEY and CDR2 is SVGAGI. This CDR3 has 15 amino acids. The V gene lost 2 bases and the J gene lost 1 base, with 11 bases spanning the gap. The CDR3 loop is CASSYQGWGNTEAFF. Here the CDR3 DNA reads TGTGCCAGCAGTTACCAGGGGTGGGGGAACACTGAAGCTTTCTTT.

The rearrangement joins TRBV2 to TRBJ2-7; 10 bases are a match to TRBD2. The length of the CDR3 is 15 residues. V dropped 6 bases and J dropped 3; count of bases not matched to a gene: 8. Germline V gene sequence: CDR1 SNHLY, CDR2 FYNNEI. CDR3 region: CASRGGLAGDYEQYF. CDR3 DNA: TGTGCCAGCAGGGGGGGGCTAGCGGGAGACTACGAGCAGTACTTC.

The rearrangement links TRBV7-2 to TRBJ2-7; 13 bases align to TRBD2. The CDR3 covers 15 residues. Germline CDR1 and CDR2: SGHTA and FQGNSA. J lost 7 bases, V lost 5 bases, and 8 bases had no gene match. The CDR3: CASSPRTSGSREQYF. The CDR3 nucleotides are TGTGCCAGCAGCCCCCGGACTAGCGGGAGCAGAGAGCAGTACTTC.

The count of this clone is one. The chain has TRBV6-6 and TRBJ2-7, with 7 bases aligning to TRBD1. V dropped 3 bases and J dropped 2; count of bases not matched to a gene: 1. The CDR3 has 13 residues. CDR1 is MNHNY, CDR2 SVGAGI, per germline (reference sequence). The CDR3 DNA is TGTGCCAGCAGTTATGACAGGGCCTACGAGCAGTACTTC. Translation gives CASSYDRAYEQYF.

The chain combines TRBV7-2 with TRBJ2-3; 9 positions agree with TRBD2. The CDR3 runs 15 residues. V dropped 6 bases and J dropped 4; count of bases not matched to a gene: 8. In germline, CDR1 is SGHTA, CDR2 FQGNSA. CDR3 sequence: CASSGLAGGADTQYF. CDR3 coding DNA: TGTGCCAGCAGTGGTCTGGCGGGAGGGGCAGATACGCAGTATTTT. The full variable domain, with the rest looked up from reference TRBV7-2 and TRBJ2-3, is GAGVSQSPSNKVTEKGKDVELRCDPISGHTALYWYRQSLGQGLEFLIYFQGNSAPDKSGLPSDRFSAERTGGSVSTLTIQRTQQEDSAVYLCASSGLAGGADTQYFGPGTRLTVL.

The V call is TRBV7-2, the J call TRBJ1-5; a weak D match, TRBD1 (6 bases). This CDR3 is 18 amino acids long. Trimming shortened V by 3 bases and J by 1 base, and 19 bases separated the two germline ends. CDR1 is SGHTA, CDR2 FQGNSA, per germline. For the CDR3, the DNA is TGTGCCAGCAGCTTCAGACCAGGGGAAAACTTAAGCAATCAGCCCCAGCATTTT. Its translation: CASSFRPGENLSNQPQHF. Full variable domain (missing parts from reference TRBV7-2 and TRBJ1-5): GAGVSQSPSNKVTEKGKDVELRCDPISGHTALYWYRQSLGQGLEFLIYFQGNSAPDKSGLPSDRFSAERTGGSVSTLTIQRTQQEDSAVYLCASSFRPGENLSNQPQHFGDGTRLSIL.

The V call is TRBV4-1, the J call TRBJ2-1; maybe TRBD2 (6 bases). Germline V gene data show CDR1 as MGHRA and CDR2 as YSYEKL. Trimming cost V 5 bases and J 9 bases, with 20 bases left between them. The CDR3 is 15 residues long. CDR3 region: CASSAGGVIGGEQFF. The DNA of the CDR3 is TGCGCCAGCAGCGCCGGAGGGGTTATTGGGGGTGAGCAGTTCTTC.

The V call is TRBV4-3, the J call TRBJ2-1; 7 bases agree with TRBD2. With 0 bases clipped from V and 7 bases from J, the junction kept 9 bases outside the gene matches. Germline lookup yields CDR1 LGHNA and CDR2 YSLEER. The CDR3 contains 16 residues. Here the CDR3 reads CASSQDGSGGPNEQFF. As DNA, the CDR3 is TGCGCCAGCAGCCAAGATGGGTCGGGAGGCCCAAATGAGCAGTTCTTC.

Concerning this clone: The sample carries other DNA sequences with the same CDR3. The chain combines TRBV9 with TRBJ2-7; 8 nucleotides match TRBD1. CDR3 length: 14 amino acids. Looked up from germline, CDR1 is SGDLS and CDR2 is YYNGEE. Unmatched junction bases numbered 4, after V lost 2 bases and J lost 3 bases. The CDR3 DNA is TGTGCCAGCAGCGTTGCAGGGGGCAACTACGAGCAGTACTTC. It codes for CASSVAGGNYEQYF.